This T cell receptor (beta chain) was found in a study of blood T cell repertoires in COVID-19. At the level of the study: COVID-19 samples, acute and convalescent, were from the United States, Italy and Spain. T cells, B-cell-depleted T cells, or PBMCs provided the cDNA or gDNA that served as material.

The CDR3 spans 18 residues. V lost 1 base to trimming and J lost 5 bases, with 18 bases between them. The germline CDR1 and CDR2 sequences are SGHVS and FNYEAQ. A few counts support this clone. In the study's own analysis: Researchers report that nucleated cell counts were estimated from reference gene primer amplification. This table comes from immunoSEQ multiplex PCR, and its TCRdb copy is limited to in-frame clones, with some not included. That table gives V, J and clone size, and the DNA gave D and trimming. The sample records some 260,000 clones, under 85% being singletons. The sequenced material came from peripheral blood. This clonotype originated in a woman in her forties with active or convalescent COVID-19. The chain uses TRBV7-6 and TRBJ1-6; TRBD1 might be the D (5 bases). The CDR3 loop reads CASSLVPRARVNNSPLHF. The CDR3, as DNA: TGTGCCAGCAGCTTAGTTCCCAGGGCTAGGGTGAATAATTCACCCCTCCACTTT.